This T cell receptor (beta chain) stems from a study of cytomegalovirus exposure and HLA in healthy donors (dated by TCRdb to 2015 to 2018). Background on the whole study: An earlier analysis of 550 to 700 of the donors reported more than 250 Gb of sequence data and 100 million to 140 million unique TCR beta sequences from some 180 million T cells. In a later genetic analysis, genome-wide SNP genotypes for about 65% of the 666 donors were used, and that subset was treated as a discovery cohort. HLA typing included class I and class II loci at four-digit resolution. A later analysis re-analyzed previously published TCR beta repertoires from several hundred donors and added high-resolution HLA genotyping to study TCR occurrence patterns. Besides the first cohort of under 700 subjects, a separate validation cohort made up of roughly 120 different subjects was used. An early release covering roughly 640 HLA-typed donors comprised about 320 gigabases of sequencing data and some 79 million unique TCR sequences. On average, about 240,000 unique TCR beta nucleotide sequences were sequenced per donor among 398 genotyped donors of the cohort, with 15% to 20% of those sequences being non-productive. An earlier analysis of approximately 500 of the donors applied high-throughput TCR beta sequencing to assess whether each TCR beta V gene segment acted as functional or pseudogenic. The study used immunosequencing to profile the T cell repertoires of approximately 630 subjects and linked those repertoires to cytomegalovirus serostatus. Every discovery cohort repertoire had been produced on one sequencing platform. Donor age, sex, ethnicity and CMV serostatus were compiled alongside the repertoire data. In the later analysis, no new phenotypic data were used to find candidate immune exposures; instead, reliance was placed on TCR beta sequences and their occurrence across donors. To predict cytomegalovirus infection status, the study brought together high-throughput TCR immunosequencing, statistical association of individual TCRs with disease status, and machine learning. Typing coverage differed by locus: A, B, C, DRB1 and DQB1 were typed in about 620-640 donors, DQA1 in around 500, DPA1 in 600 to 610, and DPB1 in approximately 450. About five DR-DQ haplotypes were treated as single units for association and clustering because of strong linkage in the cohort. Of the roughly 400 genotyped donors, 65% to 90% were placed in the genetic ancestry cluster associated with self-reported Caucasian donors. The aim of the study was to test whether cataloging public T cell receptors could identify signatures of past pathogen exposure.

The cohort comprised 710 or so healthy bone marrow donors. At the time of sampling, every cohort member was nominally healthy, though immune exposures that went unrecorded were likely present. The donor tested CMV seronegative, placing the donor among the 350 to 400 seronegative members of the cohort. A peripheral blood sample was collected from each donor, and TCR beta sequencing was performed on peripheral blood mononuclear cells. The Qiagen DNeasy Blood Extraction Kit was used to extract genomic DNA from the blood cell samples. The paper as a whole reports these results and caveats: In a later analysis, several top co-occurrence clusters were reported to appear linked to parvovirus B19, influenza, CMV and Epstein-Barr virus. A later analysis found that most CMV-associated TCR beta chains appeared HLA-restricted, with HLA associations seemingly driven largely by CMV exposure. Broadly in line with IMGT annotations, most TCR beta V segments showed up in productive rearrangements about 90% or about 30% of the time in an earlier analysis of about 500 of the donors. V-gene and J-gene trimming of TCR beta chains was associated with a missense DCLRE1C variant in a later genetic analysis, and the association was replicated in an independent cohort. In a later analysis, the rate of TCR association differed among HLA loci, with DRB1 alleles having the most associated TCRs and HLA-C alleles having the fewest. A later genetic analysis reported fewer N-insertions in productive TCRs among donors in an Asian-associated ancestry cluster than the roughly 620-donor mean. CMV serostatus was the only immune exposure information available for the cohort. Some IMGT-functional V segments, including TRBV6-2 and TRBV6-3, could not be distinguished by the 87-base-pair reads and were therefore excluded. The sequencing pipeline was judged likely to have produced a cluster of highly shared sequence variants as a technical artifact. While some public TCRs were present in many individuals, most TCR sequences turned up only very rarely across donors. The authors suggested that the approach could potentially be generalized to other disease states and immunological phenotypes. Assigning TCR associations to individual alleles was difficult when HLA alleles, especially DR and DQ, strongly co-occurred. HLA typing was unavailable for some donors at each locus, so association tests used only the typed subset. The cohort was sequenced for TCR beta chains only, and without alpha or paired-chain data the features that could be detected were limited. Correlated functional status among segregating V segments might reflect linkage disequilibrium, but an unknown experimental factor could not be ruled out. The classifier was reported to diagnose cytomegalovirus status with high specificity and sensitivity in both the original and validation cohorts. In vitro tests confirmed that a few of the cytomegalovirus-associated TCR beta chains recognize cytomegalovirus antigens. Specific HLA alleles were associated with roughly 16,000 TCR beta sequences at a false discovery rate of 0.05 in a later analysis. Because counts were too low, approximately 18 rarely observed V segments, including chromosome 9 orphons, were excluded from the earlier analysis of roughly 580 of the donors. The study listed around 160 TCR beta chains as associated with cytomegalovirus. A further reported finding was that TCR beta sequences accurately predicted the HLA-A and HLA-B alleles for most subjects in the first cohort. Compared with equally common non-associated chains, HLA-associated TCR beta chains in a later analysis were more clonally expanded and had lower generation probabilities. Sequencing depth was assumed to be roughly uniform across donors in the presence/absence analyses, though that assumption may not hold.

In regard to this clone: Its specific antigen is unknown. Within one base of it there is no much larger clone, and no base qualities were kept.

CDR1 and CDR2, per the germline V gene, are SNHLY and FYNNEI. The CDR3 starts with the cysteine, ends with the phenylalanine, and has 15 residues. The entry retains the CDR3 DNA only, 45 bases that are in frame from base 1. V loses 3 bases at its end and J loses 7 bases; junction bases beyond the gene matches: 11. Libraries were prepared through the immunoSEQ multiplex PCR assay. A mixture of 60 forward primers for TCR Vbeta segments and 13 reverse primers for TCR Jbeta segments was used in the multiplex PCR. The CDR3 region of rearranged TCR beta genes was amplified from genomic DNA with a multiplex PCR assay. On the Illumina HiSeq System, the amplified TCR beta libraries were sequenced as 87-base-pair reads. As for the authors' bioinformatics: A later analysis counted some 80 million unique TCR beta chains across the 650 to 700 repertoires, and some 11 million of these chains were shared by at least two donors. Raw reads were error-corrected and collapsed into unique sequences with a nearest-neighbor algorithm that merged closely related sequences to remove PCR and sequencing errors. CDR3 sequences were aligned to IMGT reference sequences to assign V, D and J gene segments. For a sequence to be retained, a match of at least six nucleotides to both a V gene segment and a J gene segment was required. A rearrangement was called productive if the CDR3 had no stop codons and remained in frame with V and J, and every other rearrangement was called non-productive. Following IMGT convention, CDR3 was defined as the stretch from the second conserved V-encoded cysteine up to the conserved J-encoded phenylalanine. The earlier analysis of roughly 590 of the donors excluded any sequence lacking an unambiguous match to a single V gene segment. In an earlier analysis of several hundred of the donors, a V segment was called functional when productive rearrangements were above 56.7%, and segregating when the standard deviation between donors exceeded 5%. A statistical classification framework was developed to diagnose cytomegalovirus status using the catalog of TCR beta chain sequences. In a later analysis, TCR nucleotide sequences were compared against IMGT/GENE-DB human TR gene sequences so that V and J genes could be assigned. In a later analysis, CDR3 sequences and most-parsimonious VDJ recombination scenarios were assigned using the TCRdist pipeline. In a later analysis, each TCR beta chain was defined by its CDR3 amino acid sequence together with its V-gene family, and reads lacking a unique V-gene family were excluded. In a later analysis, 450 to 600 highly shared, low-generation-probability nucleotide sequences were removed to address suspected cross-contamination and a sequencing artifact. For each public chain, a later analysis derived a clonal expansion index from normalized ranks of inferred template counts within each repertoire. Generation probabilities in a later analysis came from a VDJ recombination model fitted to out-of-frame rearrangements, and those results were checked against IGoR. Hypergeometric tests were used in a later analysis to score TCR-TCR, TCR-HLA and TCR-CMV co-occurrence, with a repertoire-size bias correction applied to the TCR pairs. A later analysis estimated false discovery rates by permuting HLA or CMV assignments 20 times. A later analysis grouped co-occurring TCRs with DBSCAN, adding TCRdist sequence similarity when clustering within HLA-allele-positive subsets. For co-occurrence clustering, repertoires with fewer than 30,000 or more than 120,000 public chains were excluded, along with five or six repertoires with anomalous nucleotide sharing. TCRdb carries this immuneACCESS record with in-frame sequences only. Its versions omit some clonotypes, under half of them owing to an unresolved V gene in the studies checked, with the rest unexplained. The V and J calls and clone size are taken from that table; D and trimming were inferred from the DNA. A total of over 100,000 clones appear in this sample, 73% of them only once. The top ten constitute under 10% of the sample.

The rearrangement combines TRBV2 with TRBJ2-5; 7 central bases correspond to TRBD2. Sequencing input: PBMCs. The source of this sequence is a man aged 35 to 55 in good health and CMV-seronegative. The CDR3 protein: CASSESGVAVGTQYF. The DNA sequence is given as TGTGCCAGCAGTGAGAGCGGGGTGGCGGTGGGGACCCAGTACTTC.